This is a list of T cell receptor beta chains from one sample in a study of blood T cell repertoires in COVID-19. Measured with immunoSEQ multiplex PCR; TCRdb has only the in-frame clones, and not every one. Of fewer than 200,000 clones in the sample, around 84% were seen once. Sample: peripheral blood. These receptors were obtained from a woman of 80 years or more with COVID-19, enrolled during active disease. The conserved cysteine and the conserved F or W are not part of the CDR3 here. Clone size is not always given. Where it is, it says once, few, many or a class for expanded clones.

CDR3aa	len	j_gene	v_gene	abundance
AISPNRETNEKLF	13	TRBJ1-4	TRBV10-3	few
ASRFSTGYGYT	11	TRBJ1-2	TRBV25-1	NA
ASSESWAGQETQY	13	TRBJ2-5	TRBV19	NA
ASSIAWGGVADTQY	14	TRBJ2-3	TRBV19	NA
ASSLASSTTEQF	12	TRBJ2-1	TRBV7-9	NA
ASRWGTSRQETQY	13	TRBJ2-5	TRBV6-5	NA
ASSSPPGQRRSEQY	14	TRBJ2-7	TRBV23-1	NA
SGGDIQETQY	10	TRBJ2-5	TRBV29-1	NA
ASSLGGRAHNEQF	13	TRBJ2-1	TRBV5-4	NA
ASSLSAGSTGELF	13	TRBJ2-2	TRBV5-4	NA
ASQTGTGGNTEAF	13	TRBJ1-1	TRBV4-3	NA
ASSLVQGFEQF	11	TRBJ2-1	TRBV7-2	NA
ASSQEEPGGGKAF	13	TRBJ1-1	TRBV4-2	NA
ASSLGSGLAVQETQY	15	TRBJ2-5	TRBV4-1	NA
ASSLYPRGVEAF	12	TRBJ1-1	TRBV28	few
ASSLPGQTLYGYT	13	TRBJ1-2	TRBV28	NA
ASSLGVGEKLF	11	TRBJ1-4	TRBV7-3	NA
ASSPGLAGAGEQF	13	TRBJ2-1	TRBV3-1/TRBV3-2	NA
ASSSPYSLGQTDTQY	15	TRBJ2-3	TRBV28	few
ASSPTIQETQY	11	TRBJ2-5	TRBV18	once
ASTLGTGRSDEQF	13	TRBJ2-1	TRBV19	NA
ASSEGEGRRGYT	12	TRBJ1-2	TRBV6-1	NA
ASRPLGGNYGYT	12	TRBJ1-2	TRBV11-2	NA
ASSFRDSGTGELF	13	TRBJ2-2	TRBV5-1	NA
ASRDRGKNTGELF	13	TRBJ2-2	TRBV19	NA
ASSTGSGQPQH	11	TRBJ1-5	TRBV6-6	few
ASRGRADQYNEQF	13	TRBJ2-1	TRBV5-1	NA
ASSPATGNEQF	11	TRBJ2-1	TRBV18	NA
ASSLVSRDQF	10	TRBJ2-1	TRBV5-6	NA
ASSQGYGGSGISEQF	15	TRBJ2-1	TRBV4-1	NA
ASSEDPRTGLCRNEQY	16	TRBJ2-7	TRBV10-1	NA
ASSVGGTNTEAF	12	TRBJ1-1	TRBV9	NA
ASSPPGLRLDEPQH	14	TRBJ1-5	TRBV6-2/TRBV6-3	NA
ASSPDPGTLYEQY	13	TRBJ2-7	TRBV28	NA
ASSLGQGAPYEQY	13	TRBJ2-7	TRBV11-2	NA
ASSYGQFNTEAF	12	TRBJ1-1	TRBV6-2/TRBV6-3	NA
ASIQTGRNTEAF	12	TRBJ1-1	TRBV25-1	once
ASSPRTLTGTSHHEQY	16	TRBJ2-7	TRBV5-1	many
ASSQGTLSGRALNEQF	16	TRBJ2-1	TRBV4-2	NA
ASSLRSSGRGPDTQY	15	TRBJ2-3	TRBV5-1	few
ASSSMNEGSNQPQH	14	TRBJ1-5	TRBV7-9	once
ASSLEQGQRDYGYT	14	TRBJ1-2	TRBV5-4	NA
ASSANVDRVEDTEAF	15	TRBJ1-1	TRBV21-1	NA
ASSASSTNEKLF	12	TRBJ1-4	TRBV7-9	NA
ASSPSTGPFYEQY	13	TRBJ2-7	TRBV3-1/TRBV3-2	once
ASSLARTGAYNQPQH	15	TRBJ1-5	TRBV5-6	NA
ASSGGSGIDEQY	12	TRBJ2-7	TRBV19	NA
ASRGVGDTGELF	12	TRBJ2-2	TRBV6-5	NA
ASSTSMYNEQF	11	TRBJ2-1	TRBV28	NA
ASSLWPGTGDYEQY	14	TRBJ2-7	TRBV5-1	NA
ASSYQGTSSYNEQF	14	TRBJ2-1	TRBV5-1	NA
ASSPTGGTTEAF	12	TRBJ1-1	TRBV11-3	once
ASSFGQGPYEQY	12	TRBJ2-7	TRBV28	NA
ASSFRGFDYEQY	12	TRBJ2-7	TRBV28	NA